Listed here are 5 T cell receptor beta chains from one sample, sequenced in a study of T cell repertoires in aging, cancer and after chemotherapy. Rearranged V-D-J TRB sequences were amplified with a mixed TRB-A/B primer pool. TCRdb reprocessed the multiplex PCR reads via MiXCR and lists one record per CDR3 protein. The table records approximately 2,300 distinct CDR3 sequences, approximately 50% of them present only once. Peripheral blood genomic DNA, not sorted cells or RNA, was the template. Sequencing was carried out using blood. The receptors originated from a human donor with a solid tumor.

V gene TRBV7-9 combines with J gene TRBJ1-1; 7 bases map to TRBD1. The CDR3 runs to 13 residues. V shed 4 bases and J 10 bases; nucleotides not matched to a gene: 9. Germline CDR1 is SEHNR and CDR2 is FQNEAQ (reference sequence). CDR3 amino acids: CASSSTPGQRAFF. DNA for the CDR3: TGTGCCAGCAGCTCGACGCCGGGACAGCGAGCTTTCTTT.

J is TRBJ1-2 and V is TRBV5-1, with 7 positions matching TRBD1. CDR1 SGHRS and CDR2 YFSETQ come from the germline V gene. The CDR3 extends over 14 amino acids. Trimming cost V 0 bases and J 4 bases; bases outside gene matches: 3. The chain's CDR3 is CASSLGTGSYGYTF. Here the CDR3 DNA reads TGCGCCAGCAGCTTGGGGACAGGTTCCTATGGCTACACCTTC.

The chain is built from TRBV20-1 and TRBJ1-2; 7 bases fit TRBD1. The CDR3 covers 14 residues. The V gene end was trimmed by 6 bases and the J gene end by 4 bases; junction bases not matched to a gene: 11. CDR1 and CDR2 (germline): DFQATT, SNEGSKA (reference sequence). The CDR3 protein is CSAKPGTVAYGYTF. The CDR3, as DNA: TGCAGTGCCAAACCCGGGACAGTTGCCTATGGCTACACCTTC.

The J gene is TRBJ1-2, the V gene TRBV27, with 8 positions matching TRBD1. The germline V gene encodes CDR1 MNHEY and CDR2 SMNVEV (reference sequence). The V and J ends lost 5 bases and 8 bases, in that order; junction bases with no gene match: 7. This CDR3 comprises 13 residues. Here the CDR3 reads CASSGLQGGGYTF. The CDR3 DNA sequence: TGTGCCAGCAGTGGGCTACAGGGGGGCGGCTACACCTTC.

In this sample, this clonotype turned up a few times. The chain uses TRBV10-2 and TRBJ1-1; maybe TRBD1 (6 bases). Per germline, CDR1 WSHSY and CDR2 SAAADI. The CDR3 covers 12 residues. Trimming stripped 5 bases from V and 6 bases from J, with 10 bases between. The CDR3 DNA reads as TGCGCCAGCAGTCACAGGGAGGCTGAAGCTTTCTTT. Translated, it gives CASSHREAEAFF.